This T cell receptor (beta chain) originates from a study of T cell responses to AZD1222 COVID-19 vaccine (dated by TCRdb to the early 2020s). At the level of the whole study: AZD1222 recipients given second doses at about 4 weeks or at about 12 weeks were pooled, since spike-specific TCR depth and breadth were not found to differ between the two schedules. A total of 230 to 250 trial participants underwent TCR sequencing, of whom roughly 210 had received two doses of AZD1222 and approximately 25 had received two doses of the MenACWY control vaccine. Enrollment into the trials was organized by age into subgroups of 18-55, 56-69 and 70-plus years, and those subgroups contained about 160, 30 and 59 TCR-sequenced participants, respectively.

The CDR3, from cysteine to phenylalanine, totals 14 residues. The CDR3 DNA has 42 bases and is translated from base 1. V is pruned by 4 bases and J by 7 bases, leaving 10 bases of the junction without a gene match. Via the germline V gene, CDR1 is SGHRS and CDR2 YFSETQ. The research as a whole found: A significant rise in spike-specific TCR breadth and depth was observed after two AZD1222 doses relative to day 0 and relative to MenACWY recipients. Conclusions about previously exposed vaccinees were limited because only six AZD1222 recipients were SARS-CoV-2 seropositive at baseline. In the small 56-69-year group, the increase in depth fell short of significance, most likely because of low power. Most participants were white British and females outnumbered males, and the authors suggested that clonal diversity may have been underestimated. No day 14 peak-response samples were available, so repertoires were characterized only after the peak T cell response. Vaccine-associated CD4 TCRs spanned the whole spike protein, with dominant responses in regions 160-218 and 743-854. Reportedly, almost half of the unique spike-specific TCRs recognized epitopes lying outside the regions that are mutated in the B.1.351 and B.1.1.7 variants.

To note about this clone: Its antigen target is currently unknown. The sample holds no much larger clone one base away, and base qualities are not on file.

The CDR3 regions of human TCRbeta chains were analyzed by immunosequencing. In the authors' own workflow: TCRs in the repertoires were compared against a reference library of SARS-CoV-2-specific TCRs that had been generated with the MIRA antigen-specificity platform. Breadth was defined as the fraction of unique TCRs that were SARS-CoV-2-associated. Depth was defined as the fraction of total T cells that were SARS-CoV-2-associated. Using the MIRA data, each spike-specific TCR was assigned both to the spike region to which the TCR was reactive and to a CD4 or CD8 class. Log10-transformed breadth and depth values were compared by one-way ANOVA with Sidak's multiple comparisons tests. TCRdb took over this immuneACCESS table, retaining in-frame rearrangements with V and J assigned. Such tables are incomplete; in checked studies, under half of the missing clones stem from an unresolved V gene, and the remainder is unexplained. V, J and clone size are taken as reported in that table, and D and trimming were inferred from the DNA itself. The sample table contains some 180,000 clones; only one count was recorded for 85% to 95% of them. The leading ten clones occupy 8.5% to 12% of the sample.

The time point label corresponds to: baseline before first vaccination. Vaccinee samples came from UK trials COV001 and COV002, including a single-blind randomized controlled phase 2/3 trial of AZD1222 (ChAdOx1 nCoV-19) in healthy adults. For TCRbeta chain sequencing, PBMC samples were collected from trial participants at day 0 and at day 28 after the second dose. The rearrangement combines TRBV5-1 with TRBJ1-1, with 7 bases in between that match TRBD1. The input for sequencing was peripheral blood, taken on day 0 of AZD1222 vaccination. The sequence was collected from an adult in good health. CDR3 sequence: CASSRAGTANEAFF. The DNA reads TGCGCCAGCAGCCGGGCCGGGACAGCAAATGAAGCTTTCTTT. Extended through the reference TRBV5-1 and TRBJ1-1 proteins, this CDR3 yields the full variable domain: KAGVTQTPRYLIKTRGQQVTLSCSPISGHRSVSWYQQTPGQGLQFLFEYFSETQRNKGNFPGRFSGRQFSNSRSEMNVSTLELGDSALYLCASSRAGTANEAFFGQGTRLTVV.